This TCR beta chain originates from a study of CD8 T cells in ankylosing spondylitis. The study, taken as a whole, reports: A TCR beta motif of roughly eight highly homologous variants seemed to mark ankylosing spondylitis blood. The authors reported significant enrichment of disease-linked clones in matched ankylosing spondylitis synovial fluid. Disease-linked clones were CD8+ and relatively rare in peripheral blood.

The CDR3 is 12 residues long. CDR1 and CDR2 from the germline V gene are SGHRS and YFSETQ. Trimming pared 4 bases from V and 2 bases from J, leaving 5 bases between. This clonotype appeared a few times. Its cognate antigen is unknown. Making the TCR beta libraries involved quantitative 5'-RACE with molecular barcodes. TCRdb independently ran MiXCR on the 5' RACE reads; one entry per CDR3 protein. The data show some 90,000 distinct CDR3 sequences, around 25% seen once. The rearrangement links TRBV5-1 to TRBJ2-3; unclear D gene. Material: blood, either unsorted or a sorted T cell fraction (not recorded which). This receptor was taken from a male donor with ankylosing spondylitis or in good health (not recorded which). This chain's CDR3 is CASSQDTDTQYF. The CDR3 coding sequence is TGCGCCAGCAGCCAGGACACAGATACGCAGTATTTT.